This TCR beta chain was identified during a study of blood T cell repertoires in COVID-19 (dated by TCRdb to the early 2020s). A note on the overall study: The collaborator samples originated in the United States, Italy and Spain and spanned the acute and convalescent phases of COVID-19. The samples were drawn from the first 160 participants of the ongoing ImmuneRACE study and from 950 to 1,500 subjects provided by 6 global collaborators. The material from the prospective study consisted of cDNA or gDNA derived from T cells, B-cell-depleted T cells, or PBMCs. Nearly every sample came with metadata listing a de-identified subject ID, COVID-19 status, age in years and sex. Subjects who had been exposed to COVID-19, were actively infected with it, or had recovered from it provided the deeply sampled blood TCRbeta repertoires that made up the dataset. Where available, HLA class I and class II types were taken from metadata supplied by the sample provider and were not determined by assay-based typing. The repertoires were made available in a free public database intended to serve as a resource for research on the immune response to SARS-CoV-2.

Study-wide conclusions, independent of this receptor: How much clinical and demographic metadata was included differed by source and by participant, and the metadata was provided uncurated.

The V end loses 1 base and the J end loses 3 bases, and a stretch of 22 bases separates them. CDR1 LGHNA and CDR2 YNFKEQ were looked up in the germline V gene. Taken from cysteine to phenylalanine, the CDR3 has 19 residues. Only the CDR3 portion is preserved as DNA: 57 bases, with reading frame beginning at the first base. Whole blood was collected in K2EDTA tubes by collaborating institutions according to the institutions' own protocols. For TCRbeta analysis, collaborators shipped samples as frozen whole blood, isolated PBMCs, or DNA extracted from either of those sample types. The immunoSEQ Assay, a bias-controlled multiplex PCR, was used to amplify TCRbeta CDR3 regions from genomic DNA. Concerning the study's data processing: The number of nucleated cells in each sample was estimated from the amplification of reference gene primers within the assay. Sequence reads were collapsed and filtered to measure the absolute abundance of every unique TCRbeta CDR3 rearrangement. For each sample, productive Simpson clonality was calculated as the square root of Simpson's diversity index over productive rearrangements. Sourced from immuneACCESS, this table was stored by TCRdb with only in-frame sequences that have V and J called. A share of the clones is absent; for the studies checked, an unresolved V gene accounts for under half, and the remainder has no known explanation. For V, J and clone size, that table is used; D and trimming come from the DNA. This sample gives some 250,000 clones in total; approximately 83% of them show up just once. Around 27% of the sample is taken by the ten largest.

On this clone itself: The antigen it recognizes is unknown. No qualities accompany the bases; no much larger clone lies one base away.

The sample comprised peripheral blood. This receptor was identified in a man in his forties with acute or convalescent COVID-19. The chain links TRBV4-2 with TRBJ1-5; the D gene is perhaps TRBD1, from 6 matching bases. The nucleotides are TGTGCCAGCAGCCAAGGGGTCAGGTACCGGGACACCCTCAATCAGCCCCAGCATTTT. Translation gives CASSQGVRYRDTLNQPQHF.